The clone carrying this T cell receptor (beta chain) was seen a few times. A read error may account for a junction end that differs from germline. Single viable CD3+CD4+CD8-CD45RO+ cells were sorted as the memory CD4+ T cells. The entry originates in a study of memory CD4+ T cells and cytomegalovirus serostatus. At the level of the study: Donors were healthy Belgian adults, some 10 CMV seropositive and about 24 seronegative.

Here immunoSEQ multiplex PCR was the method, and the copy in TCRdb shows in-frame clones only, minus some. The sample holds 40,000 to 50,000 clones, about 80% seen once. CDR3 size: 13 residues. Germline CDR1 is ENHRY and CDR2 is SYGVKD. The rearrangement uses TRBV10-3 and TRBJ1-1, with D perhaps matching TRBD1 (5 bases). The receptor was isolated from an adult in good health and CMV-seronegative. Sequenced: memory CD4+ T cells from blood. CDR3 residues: CAIKTEVNTEAFF. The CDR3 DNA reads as TGTGCCATCAAGACAGAGGTGAATACTGAAGCTTTCTTT.